This T cell receptor beta chain was sequenced in a study of blood T cell repertoires in COVID-19. Here immunoSEQ multiplex PCR was the method, and the copy in TCRdb shows in-frame clones only, minus some. The repertoire holds about 180,000 clones, with around 87% as singletons. CDR1 SQVTM and CDR2 ANQGSEA come from the germline V gene. Trimming pared 5 bases from V and 1 base from J, leaving 9 bases between. This CDR3 has 13 residues. This TCR was recovered from a middle-aged man with active or convalescent COVID-19. The V gene is TRBV29-1, the J gene TRBJ1-3; D is possibly TRBD1 (5 bases). The source material was peripheral blood. CDR3 DNA: TGCAGCGTTAGTGACAGATCTGGAAACACCATATATTTT. Residues: CSVSDRSGNTIYF.